The source of this T cell receptor beta chain is a study of blood T cell repertoires in COVID-19. Study information: The United States, Italy and Spain provided the acute and convalescent COVID-19 samples. In each case, the material was cDNA or gDNA derived from T cells, B-cell-depleted T cells, or PBMCs.

V dropped 5 bases and J dropped 5; count of bases not matched to a gene: 10. The germline gives CDR1 SEHNR, CDR2 FQNEAQ (reference sequence). The CDR3 length is 15 residues. Clones were read by immunoSEQ multiplex PCR, and TCRdb kept only the in-frame ones, dropping some. The data hold about 180,000 clones, with 80% to 90% observed a single time. The gene calls are TRBV7-9 and TRBJ1-2; 8 bases agree with TRBD1. Input material: peripheral blood. The source of this sequence is a man between 18 and 35 years old who had recovered from COVID-19. CDR3 sequence reads: CASSRGQGEWYGYTF. The CDR3 region has the DNA TGTGCCAGCAGCCGTGGACAGGGAGAATGGTATGGCTACACCTTC.